This T cell receptor (beta chain) is drawn from a study of monozygotic twins with inflammatory bowel disease. Germline V gene lookup returns CDR1 KGHSH and CDR2 LQKENI. This CDR3 has 14 amino acids. As concerns this clonotype: Its antigen is undetermined.

Study findings and constraints: Heterogeneous immunosuppressive treatment regimens may have introduced variability into patient repertoires.

From its re-call of the 5' RACE reads, TCRdb lists each CDR3 protein once, without DNA. The sample includes over 200,000 distinct CDR3 sequences. The chain carries TRBV18 and TRBJ1-3; the TCRdb D gene call, TRBD1, has no DNA to confirm it. The sequenced sample consisted of blood. The clonotype originates from a human donor with ulcerative colitis or Crohn's disease, or a healthy co-twin of an affected twin (not recorded which). The CDR3 protein is CASSTGTIGNTIYF.